This T cell receptor beta chain emerged from a study of blood T cell repertoires in COVID-19. About the study: Sample material is recorded as cDNA or gDNA derived from T cells, B-cell-depleted T cells, or PBMCs.

Membership in each cohort depended on participant-reported clinical history. Donors in Cohort 3 who had recovered were those with two negative PCRs, healthcare professional clearance, or resolution of their symptoms. The protocol was immunoSEQ multiplex PCR, while the TCRdb copy is restricted to in-frame clones and leaves out a portion. The sample has approximately 210,000 clones, approximately 80% seen once; the top ten hold about 3.7%. This receptor was taken from an older woman who had recovered from COVID-19. Sequencing input: PBMCs or T cells enriched from blood (not recorded which).

The DNA for the CDR3 is TGTGCCAGCAGCAAATTAGGGGGGGATTCTGATTCACCCCTCCACTTT. Encoded protein: CASSKLGGDSDSPLHF. This chain links TRBV5-6 with TRBJ1-6; D might be TRBD1 (6 bases). The V gene's germline CDR1 is SGHDT and CDR2 YYEEEE. The CDR3 runs to 16 residues. V was trimmed by 4 bases and J by 8 bases, leaving 19 bases between them.